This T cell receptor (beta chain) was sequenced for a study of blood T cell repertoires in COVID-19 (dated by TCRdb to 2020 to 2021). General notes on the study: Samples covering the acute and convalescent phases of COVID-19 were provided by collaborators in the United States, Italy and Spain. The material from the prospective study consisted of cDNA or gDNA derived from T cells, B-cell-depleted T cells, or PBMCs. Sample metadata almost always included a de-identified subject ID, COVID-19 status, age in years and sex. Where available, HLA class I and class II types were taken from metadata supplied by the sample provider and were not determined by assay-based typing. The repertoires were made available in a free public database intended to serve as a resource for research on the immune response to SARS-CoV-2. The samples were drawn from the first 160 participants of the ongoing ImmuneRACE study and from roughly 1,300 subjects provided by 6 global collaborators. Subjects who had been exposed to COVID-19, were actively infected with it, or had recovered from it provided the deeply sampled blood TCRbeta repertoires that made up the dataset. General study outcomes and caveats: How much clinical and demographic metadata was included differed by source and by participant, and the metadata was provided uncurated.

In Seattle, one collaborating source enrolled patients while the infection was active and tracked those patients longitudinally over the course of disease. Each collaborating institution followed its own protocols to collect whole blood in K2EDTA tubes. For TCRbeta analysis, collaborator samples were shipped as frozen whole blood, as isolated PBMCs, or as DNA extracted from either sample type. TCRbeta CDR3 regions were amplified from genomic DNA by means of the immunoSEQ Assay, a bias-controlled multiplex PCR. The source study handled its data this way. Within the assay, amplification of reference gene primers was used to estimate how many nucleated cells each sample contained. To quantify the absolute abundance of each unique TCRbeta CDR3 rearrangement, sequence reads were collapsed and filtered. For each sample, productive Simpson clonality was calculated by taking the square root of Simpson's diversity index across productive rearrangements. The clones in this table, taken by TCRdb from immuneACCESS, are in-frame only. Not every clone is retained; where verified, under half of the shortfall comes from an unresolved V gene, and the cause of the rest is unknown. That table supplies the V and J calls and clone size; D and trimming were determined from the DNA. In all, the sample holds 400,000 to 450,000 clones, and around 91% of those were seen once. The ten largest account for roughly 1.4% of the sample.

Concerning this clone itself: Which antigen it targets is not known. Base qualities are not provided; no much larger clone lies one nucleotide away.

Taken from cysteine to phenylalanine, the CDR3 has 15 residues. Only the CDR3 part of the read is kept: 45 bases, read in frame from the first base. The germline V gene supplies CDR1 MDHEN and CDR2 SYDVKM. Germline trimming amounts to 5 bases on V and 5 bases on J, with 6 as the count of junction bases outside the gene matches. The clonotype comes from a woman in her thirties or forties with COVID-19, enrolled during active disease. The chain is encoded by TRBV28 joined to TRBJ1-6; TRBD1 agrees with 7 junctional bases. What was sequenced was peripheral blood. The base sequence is TGTGCCAGCAGTGCCTACAGGGGCAATAATTCACCCCTCCACTTT. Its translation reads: CASSAYRGNNSPLHF.